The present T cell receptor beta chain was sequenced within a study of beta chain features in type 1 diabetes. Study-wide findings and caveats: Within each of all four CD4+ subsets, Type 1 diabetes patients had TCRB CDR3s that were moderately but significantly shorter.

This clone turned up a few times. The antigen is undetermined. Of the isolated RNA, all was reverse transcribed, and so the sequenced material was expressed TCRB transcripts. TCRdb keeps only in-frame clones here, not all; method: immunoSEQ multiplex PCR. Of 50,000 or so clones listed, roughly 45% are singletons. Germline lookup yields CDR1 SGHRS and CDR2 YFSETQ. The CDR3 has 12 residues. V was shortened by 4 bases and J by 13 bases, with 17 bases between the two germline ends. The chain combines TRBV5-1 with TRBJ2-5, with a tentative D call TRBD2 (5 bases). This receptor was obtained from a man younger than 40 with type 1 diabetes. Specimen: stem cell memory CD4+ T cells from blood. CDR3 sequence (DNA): TGCGCCAGCAGCGGGCAGATGGGAGCGTGGTACTTC. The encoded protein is CASSGQMGAWYF.